This T cell receptor (beta chain) was obtained from a study of shared clonotypes between healthy human individuals. In the study overall: The donors, a couple of women and a few men, were aged 18 to 49. The study, taken as a whole, reports: In having few donors, the study represented limited genetic and exposure-history diversity. Clonotype sharing across several donors was observed for roughly 5% of naive CD4 clonotypes. Sequencing depth was expected to affect clonotype sharing among donors.

The CDR3 runs 13 residues. Germline V gives CDR1 LNHDA, CDR2 SQIVND (reference sequence). Deletions cut 5 bases from V and 7 bases from J, with 12 bases between. Sequenced by immunoSEQ multiplex PCR; TCRdb stores in-frame clones only, minus some. The data contain fewer than 850,000 clones, around 72% of them seen just once; the ten biggest clones take up approximately 1.8%. As regards this clone: Its antigen is not identified.

The chain joins TRBV19 to TRBJ2-1; D is possibly TRBD1 (5 bases). The receptor comes from a woman in her 30s in good health. The sample comprised memory CD4+ T cells sorted from blood. Specified subset: CD45RA-negative fraction. CDR3 DNA sequence: TGTGCCAGTAGTCCCATCAGGGATAATGAGCAGTTCTTC. Its protein is CASSPIRDNEQFF.